This TCR beta chain appears in the sequencing data of a study of T cells in tuberculosis. Study overall: IGRA-negative adolescents, IGRA-positive adolescents with latent tuberculosis and adults with active tuberculosis formed this South African cohort.

Notes on this clone: Its antigen is undetermined.

Assay used: immunoSEQ multiplex PCR; TCRdb lists only in-frame clones, some missing. Of under 25,000 clones listed, around 97% are singletons. Overall study results and limits: Cases with active tuberculosis were adults, while controls were adolescents. GMM-specific TCRs were nearer to active tuberculosis alpha repertoires, suggesting expansion.

V dropped 0 bases and J dropped 6 bases, with 14 bases sitting between them. The CDR3 is 14 residues long. Germline lookup yields CDR1 GTSNPN and CDR2 SVGIG (reference sequence). The origin of this receptor is a donor aged 5 to 30 with latent tuberculosis or without tuberculosis infection. The sequenced material came from PBMCs. The V and J genes are TRBV30 and TRBJ1-1, with D maybe TRBD1 (5 bases). CDR3 sequence reads: CAWSVGREGPEAFF. The DNA of the CDR3 is TGTGCCTGGAGTGTGGGCAGGGAGGGCCCTGAAGCTTTCTTT.